This is a list of T cell receptor beta chains from one sample in a study of blood T cell repertoires in COVID-19. The assay was immunoSEQ multiplex PCR, and TCRdb's table has in-frame clones only and misses some. The sample has a few hundred thousand clones, around nine tenths seen once. Sequencing used peripheral blood. Receptor source: a man aged 55-75 years who had recovered from COVID-19. The CDR3 runs from the conserved cysteine through the conserved F or W. Fields, in order: J gene, clone size, V gene, D gene, CDR3 protein, CDR3 DNA. The D gene is left open where the match is weak. Part of the rows lack a size; the others show once, few, many or a class for expanded clones.

>TRBJ1-1|NA|TRBV3-1/TRBV3-2|NA
CASSHLQGKAFF
TGTGCCAGCAGCCACCTCCAGGGTAAAGCTTTCTTT
>TRBJ2-1|NA|TRBV28|TRBD2
CVVREGREHNEQFF
TGTGTTGTCAGGGAGGGTCGAGAGCACAATGAGCAGTTCTTC
>TRBJ2-7|NA|TRBV11-2|NA
CASSFVSYEQYF
TGTGCCAGCAGCTTCGTCTCCTACGAGCAGTACTTC
>TRBJ1-2|many|TRBV3-1/TRBV3-2|NA
CASSQVLESGGYTF
TGTGCCAGCAGCCAAGTCTTGGAGTCGGGGGGCTACACCTTC
>TRBJ1-4|once|TRBV2|TRBD1
CASRATGTTNEKLFF
TGTGCCAGCAGGGCGACAGGGACAACTAATGAAAAACTGTTTTTT
>TRBJ2-1|NA|TRBV14|TRBD2
CASSPLGELAGPHSYNEQFF
TGTGCCAGCAGCCCTCTGGGTGAACTAGCGGGACCCCACTCCTACAATGAGCAGTTCTTC
>TRBJ2-7|NA|TRBV6-5|TRBD2
CASSGGLAGSYEQYF
TGTGCCAGCAGCGGTGGACTAGCGGGCTCCTACGAGCAGTACTTC
>TRBJ2-1|NA|TRBV7-9|TRBD1
CASSFGQGAFNEQFF
TGTGCCAGCAGCTTCGGACAGGGGGCTTTCAATGAGCAGTTCTTC
>TRBJ2-7|NA|TRBV11-3|NA
CASSLSGSREQYF
TGTGCCAGCAGCTTAAGTGGGAGTAGAGAGCAGTACTTC
>TRBJ2-3|NA|TRBV5-1|TRBD1
CASSLETGAPTDTQYF
TGCGCCAGCAGCTTGGAGACAGGGGCCCCCACAGATACGCAGTATTTT
>TRBJ2-7|once|TRBV28|TRBD1
CASSLSGDRGKIEQYF
TGTGCCAGCAGTTTATCCGGGGACAGGGGTAAAATCGAGCAGTACTTC
>TRBJ2-7|NA|TRBV6-1|TRBD2
CASSDSGRAREQYF
TGTGCCAGCAGTGACAGCGGGAGGGCAAGGGAGCAGTACTTC
>TRBJ1-3|NA|TRBV6-2/TRBV6-3|NA
CASSHGQTGGNTIYF
TGTGCCAGCAGCCACGGACAGACTGGAGGAAACACCATATATTTT
>TRBJ2-7|NA|TRBV28|NA
CATYTGTSSNEQYF
TGTGCCACGTACACCGGGACTTCCTCTAACGAGCAGTACTTC
>TRBJ1-1|NA|TRBV6-1|NA
CASSEGGTNTEAFF
TGTGCCAGCAGTGAAGGAGGTACCAACACTGAAGCTTTCTTT
>TRBJ1-5|few|TRBV15|NA
CATSRDRQGNQPQHF
TGTGCCACCAGCAGAGATAGACAGGGCAATCAGCCCCAGCATTTT
>TRBJ2-5|NA|TRBV19|NA
CASGRVGGVGETQYF
TGTGCCAGTGGCCGGGTGGGAGGCGTCGGGGAGACCCAGTACTTC
>TRBJ2-7|NA|TRBV19|NA
CASSIRGGPSYEQYF
TGTGCCAGTAGTATACGAGGGGGACCCTCCTACGAGCAGTACTTC
>TRBJ1-2|once|TRBV6-1|NA
CASSEARGKDGYTF
TGTGCCAGCAGTGAAGCTAGGGGGAAGGATGGCTACACCTTC
>TRBJ2-7|NA|TRBV5-1|TRBD2
CASSFPLAGDEQYF
TGCGCCAGCAGCTTCCCTCTAGCGGGAGACGAGCAGTACTTC